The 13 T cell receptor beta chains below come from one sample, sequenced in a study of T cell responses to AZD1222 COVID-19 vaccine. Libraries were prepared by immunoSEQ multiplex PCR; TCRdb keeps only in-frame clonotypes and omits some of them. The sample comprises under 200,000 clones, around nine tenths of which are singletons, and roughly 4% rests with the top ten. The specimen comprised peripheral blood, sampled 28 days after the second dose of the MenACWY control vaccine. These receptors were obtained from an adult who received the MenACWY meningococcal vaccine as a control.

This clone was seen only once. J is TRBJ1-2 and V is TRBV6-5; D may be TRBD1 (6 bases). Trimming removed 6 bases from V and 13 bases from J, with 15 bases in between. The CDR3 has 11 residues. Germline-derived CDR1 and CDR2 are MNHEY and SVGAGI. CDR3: CASSPGARATF. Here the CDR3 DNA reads TGTGCCAGCAGCCCAGGGGCAAGGGCCACCTTC.

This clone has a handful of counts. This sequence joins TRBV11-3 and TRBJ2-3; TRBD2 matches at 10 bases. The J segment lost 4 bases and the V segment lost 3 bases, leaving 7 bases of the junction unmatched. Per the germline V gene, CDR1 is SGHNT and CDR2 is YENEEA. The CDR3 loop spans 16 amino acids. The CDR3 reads CASSFSLAGEADTQYF. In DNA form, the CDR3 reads TGTGCCAGCAGCTTCTCTCTAGCGGGAGAAGCAGATACGCAGTATTTT.

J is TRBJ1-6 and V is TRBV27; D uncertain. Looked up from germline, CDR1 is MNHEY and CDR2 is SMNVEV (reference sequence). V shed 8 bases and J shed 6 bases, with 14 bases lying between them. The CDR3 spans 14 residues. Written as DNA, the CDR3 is TGTGCCAGCGGCCCGTGGCGATCTAATTCACCCCTCCACTTT. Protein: CASGPWRSNSPLHF.

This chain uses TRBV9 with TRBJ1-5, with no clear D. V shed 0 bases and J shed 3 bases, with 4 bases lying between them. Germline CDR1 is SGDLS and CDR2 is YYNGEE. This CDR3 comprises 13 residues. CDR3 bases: TGTGCCAGCAGCGTAGGAAACAATCAGCCCCAGCATTTT. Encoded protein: CASSVGNNQPQHF.

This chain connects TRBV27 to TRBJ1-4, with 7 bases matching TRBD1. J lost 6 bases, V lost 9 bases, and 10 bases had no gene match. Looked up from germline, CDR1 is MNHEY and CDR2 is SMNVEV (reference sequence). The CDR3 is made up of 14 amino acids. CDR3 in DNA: TGTGCCAGTACTAGGGCAGGGGGTTATGAAAAACTGTTTTTT. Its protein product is CASTRAGGYEKLFF.

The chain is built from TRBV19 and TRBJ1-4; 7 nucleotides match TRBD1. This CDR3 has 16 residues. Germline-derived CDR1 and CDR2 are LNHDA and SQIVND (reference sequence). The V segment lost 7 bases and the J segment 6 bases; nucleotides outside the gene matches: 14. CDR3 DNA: TGTGCCAGTACTCCTGCGGGGACAGTGGGCCATGAAAAACTGTTTTTT. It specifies CASTPAGTVGHEKLFF.

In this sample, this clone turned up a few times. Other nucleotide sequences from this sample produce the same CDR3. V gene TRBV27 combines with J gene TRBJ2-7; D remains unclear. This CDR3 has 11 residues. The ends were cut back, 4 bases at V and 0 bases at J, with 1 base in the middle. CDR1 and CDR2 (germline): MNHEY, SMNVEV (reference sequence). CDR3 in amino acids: CASSSSYEQYF. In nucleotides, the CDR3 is TGTGCCAGCAGTTCCTCCTACGAGCAGTACTTC.

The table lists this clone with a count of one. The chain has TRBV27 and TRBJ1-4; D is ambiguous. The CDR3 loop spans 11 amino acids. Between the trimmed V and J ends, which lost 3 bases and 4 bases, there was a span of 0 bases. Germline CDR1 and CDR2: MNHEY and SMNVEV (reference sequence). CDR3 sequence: CASSFNEKLFF. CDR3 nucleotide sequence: TGTGCCAGCAGTTTTAATGAAAAACTGTTTTTT.

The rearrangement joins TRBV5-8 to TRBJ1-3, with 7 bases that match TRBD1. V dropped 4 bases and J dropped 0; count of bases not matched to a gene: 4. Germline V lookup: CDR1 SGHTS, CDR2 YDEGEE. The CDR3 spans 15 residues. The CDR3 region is CASSRGTVSGNTIYF. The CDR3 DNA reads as TGTGCCAGCAGCAGGGGGACAGTCTCTGGAAACACCATATATTTT. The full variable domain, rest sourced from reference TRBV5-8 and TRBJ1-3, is EAGVTQSPTHLIKTRGQQATLRCSPISGHTSVYWYQQALGLGLQFLLWYDEGEERNRGNFPPRFSGRQFPNYSSELNVNALELEDSALYLCASSRGTVSGNTIYFGEGSWLTVV.

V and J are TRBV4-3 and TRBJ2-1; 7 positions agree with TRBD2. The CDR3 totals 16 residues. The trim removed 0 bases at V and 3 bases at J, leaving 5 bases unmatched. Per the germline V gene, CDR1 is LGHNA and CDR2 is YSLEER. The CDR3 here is CASSQDWRGYYNEQFF. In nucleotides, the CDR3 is TGCGCCAGCAGCCAAGATTGGCGGGGGTACTACAATGAGCAGTTCTTC.

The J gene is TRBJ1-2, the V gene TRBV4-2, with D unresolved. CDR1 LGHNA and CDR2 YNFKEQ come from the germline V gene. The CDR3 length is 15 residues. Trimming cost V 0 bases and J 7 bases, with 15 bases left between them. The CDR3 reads CASSQDLSETGGYTF. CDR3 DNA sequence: TGTGCCAGCAGCCAAGATCTGTCGGAAACCGGTGGCTACACCTTC.

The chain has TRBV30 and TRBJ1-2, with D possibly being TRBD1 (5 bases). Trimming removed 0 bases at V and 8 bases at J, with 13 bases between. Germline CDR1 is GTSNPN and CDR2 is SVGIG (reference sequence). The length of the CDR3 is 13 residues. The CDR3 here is CAWSVRDLIGYTF. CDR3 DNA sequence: TGTGCCTGGAGTGTACGGGACTTAATCGGCTACACCTTC.

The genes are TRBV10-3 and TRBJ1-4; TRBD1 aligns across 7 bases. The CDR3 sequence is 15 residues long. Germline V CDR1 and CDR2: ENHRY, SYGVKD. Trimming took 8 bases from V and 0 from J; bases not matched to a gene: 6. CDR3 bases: TGTGCCATCGGAGCAGGGGGATCAACTAATGAAAAACTGTTTTTT. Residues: CAIGAGGSTNEKLFF.